This TCR beta chain was observed in a study of T cells in Graves' hyperthyroidism and ophthalmopathy. Study-wide findings and caveats: A 13 V-J model separated ophthalmopathy from stable hyperthyroidism.

At first hyperthyroidism diagnosis, before any ophthalmopathy symptoms, the blood sample was collected. This clonotype has at least ten counts. Its specificity is not known. Trimming shortened V by 6 bases and J by 0 bases, and 15 bases separated the two germline ends. Germline loops: CDR1 SGHTA, CDR2 FQGNSA. The CDR3 consists of 15 residues. Researchers took RNA transcripts and amplified the TCR beta CDR3 regions from them. HTBI primers drove first-round RT-PCR of the TCR CDR3. MiXCR was run by TCRdb on the multiplex PCR reads, yielding one entry per CDR3 protein. The data show 160,000 or so distinct CDR3 sequences, less than 10% seen once.

The V and J genes are TRBV7-2 and TRBJ2-7, with D hard to call. Sequencing was carried out using blood. This TCR was recovered from a woman between 18 and 30 years old with Graves' hyperthyroidism that later progressed to Graves' ophthalmopathy. Written as DNA, the CDR3 is TGTGCCAGCAGAGACGGAACCAGAGGCTCCTACGAGCAGTACTTC. It specifies CASRDGTRGSYEQYF. Looking up the rest from reference TRBV7-2 and TRBJ2-7 gives the full variable domain: GAGVSQSPSNKVTEKGKDVELRCDPISGHTALYWYRQSLGQGLEFLIYFQGNSAPDKSGLPSDRFSAERTGGSVSTLTIQRTQQEDSAVYLCASRDGTRGSYEQYFGPGTRLTVT.